This TCR beta chain is from a study of post-analysis software for immune sequencing data. This CDR3 contains 17 residues. Germline V gene sequence: CDR1 DFQATT, CDR2 SNEGSKA (reference sequence). With 0 bases clipped from V and 5 bases from J, the junction kept 14 bases outside the gene matches. Concerning this clonotype itself: What it binds is not known.

Unique molecular identifiers featured in each of the TCR beta cDNA libraries. TCRdb reprocessed the PCR reads via MiXCR and lists one record per CDR3 protein. The data show about 810,000 distinct CDR3 sequences, roughly 50% seen once. Whole-study results and caveats: Among 4 or 5 TRBV segments more frequent in patients than controls were TRBV5-6, TRBV5-1 and TRBV20-1.

This chain connects TRBV20-1 to TRBJ2-5; 8 nucleotides match TRBD2. This clonotype originated in a girl aged 5-17 years with multiple sclerosis. What was sequenced was blood. CDR3 coding DNA: TGCAGTGCTAGAGATCCCCGGGGGGGGGCCGTCGTGGAGACCCAGTACTTC. Residues: CSARDPRGGAVVETQYF.